The 2 T cell receptor beta chains below all came from one sample that was sequenced in a study of cytomegalovirus exposure and HLA in healthy donors (dated by TCRdb to between 2016 and 2019). Libraries were prepared through the immunoSEQ multiplex PCR assay. For the multiplex PCR, a mixture combining 60 forward primers for TCR Vbeta segments and 13 reverse primers for TCR Jbeta segments was used. Held by TCRdb, this immuneACCESS table contains in-frame sequences only and omits some clones. Under half of the omission traces to an unresolved V gene where checked; the cause of the rest is unknown. This sample lists over 95,000 clones; approximately 80% were detected once. Clones ranked in the top ten supply approximately 10% of the sample. Input material: PBMCs. The receptor set was obtained from a man aged 40-49 years in good health and CMV-seropositive.

This clone was detected only a few times. CDR3 residues: CASSFGTGGLGGYTF. The CDR3, as DNA: TGTGCCAGCAGTTTTGGTACAGGGGGTCTGGGTGGCTACACCTTC. The V call is TRBV5-5, the J call TRBJ1-2, with 8 bases matching TRBD1. The J segment lost 7 bases and the V segment lost 5 bases, leaving 13 bases of the junction unmatched. This CDR3 contains 15 residues. Germline assignment: CDR1 SGHKS and CDR2 YYEKEE (reference sequence).

This clone was seen a handful of times. This sequence joins TRBV9 and TRBJ2-5, with D perhaps matching TRBD1 (6 bases). Germline V lookup: CDR1 SGDLS, CDR2 YYNGEE. The ends were cut back, 3 bases at V and 3 bases at J, with 15 bases in the middle. The CDR3 totals 15 residues. This CDR3 reads CASSASGTPKETQYF. CDR3 nucleotides: TGTGCCAGCAGCGCCTCCGGGACACCTAAAGAGACCCAGTACTTC.